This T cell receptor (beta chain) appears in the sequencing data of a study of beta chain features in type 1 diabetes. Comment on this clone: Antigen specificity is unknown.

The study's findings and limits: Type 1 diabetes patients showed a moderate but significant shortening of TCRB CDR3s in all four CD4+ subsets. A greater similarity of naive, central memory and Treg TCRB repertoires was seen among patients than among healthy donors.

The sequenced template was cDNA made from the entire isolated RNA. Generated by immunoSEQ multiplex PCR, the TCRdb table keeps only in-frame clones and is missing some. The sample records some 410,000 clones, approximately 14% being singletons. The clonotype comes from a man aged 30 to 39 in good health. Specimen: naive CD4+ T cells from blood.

CDR3 coding DNA: TGTGCCAGCAGCTCCGTGGACAGACCCTACGAGCAGTACGTC. Residues: CASSSVDRPYEQYV. The chain uses TRBV5-6 and TRBJ2-7; possibly TRBD1 for D (6 bases). Germline V lookup: CDR1 SGHDT, CDR2 YYEEEE. This CDR3 is built from 14 residues. The V end was cut by 3 bases, the J end by 2 bases, with 12 bases between.